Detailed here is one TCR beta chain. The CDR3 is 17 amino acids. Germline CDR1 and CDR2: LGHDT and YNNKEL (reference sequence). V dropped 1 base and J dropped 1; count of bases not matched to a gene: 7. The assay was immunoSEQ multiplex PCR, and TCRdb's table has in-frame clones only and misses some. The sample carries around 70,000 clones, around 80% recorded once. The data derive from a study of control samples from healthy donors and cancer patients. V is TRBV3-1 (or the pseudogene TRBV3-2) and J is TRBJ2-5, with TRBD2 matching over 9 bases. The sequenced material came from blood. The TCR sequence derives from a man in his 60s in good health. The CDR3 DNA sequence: TGTGCCAGCAGCCAAGCGGCGGGAGGGTCCATCCAAGAGACCCAGTACTTC. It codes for CASSQAAGGSIQETQYF.